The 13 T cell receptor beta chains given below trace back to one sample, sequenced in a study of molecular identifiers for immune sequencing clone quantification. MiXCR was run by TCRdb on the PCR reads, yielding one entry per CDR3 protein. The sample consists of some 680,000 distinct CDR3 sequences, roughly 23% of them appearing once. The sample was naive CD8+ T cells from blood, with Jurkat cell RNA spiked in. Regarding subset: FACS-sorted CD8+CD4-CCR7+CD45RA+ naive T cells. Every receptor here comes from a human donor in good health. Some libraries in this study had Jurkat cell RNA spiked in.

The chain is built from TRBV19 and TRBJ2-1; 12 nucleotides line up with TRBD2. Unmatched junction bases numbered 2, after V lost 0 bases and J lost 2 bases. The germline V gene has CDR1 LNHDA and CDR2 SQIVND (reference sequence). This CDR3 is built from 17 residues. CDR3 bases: TGTGCCAGTAGTATAGACAGGACTAGCGGGGCCTACAATGAGCAGTTCTTC. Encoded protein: CASSIDRTSGAYNEQFF.

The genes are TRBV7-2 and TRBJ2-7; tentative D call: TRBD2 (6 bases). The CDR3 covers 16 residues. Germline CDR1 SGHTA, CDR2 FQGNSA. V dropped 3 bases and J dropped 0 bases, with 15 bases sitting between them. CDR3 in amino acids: CASSLEGRPSSYEQYF. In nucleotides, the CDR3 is TGTGCCAGCAGCTTGGAGGGGAGGCCCAGCTCCTACGAGCAGTACTTC.

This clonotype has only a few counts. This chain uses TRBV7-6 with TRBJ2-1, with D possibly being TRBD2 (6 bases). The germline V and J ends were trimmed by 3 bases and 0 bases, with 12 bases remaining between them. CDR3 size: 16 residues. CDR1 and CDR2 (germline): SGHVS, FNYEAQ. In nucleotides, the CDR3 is TGTGCCAGCAGCTTGGACACTAGCCCCTCCTACAATGAGCAGTTCTTC. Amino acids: CASSLDTSPSYNEQFF.

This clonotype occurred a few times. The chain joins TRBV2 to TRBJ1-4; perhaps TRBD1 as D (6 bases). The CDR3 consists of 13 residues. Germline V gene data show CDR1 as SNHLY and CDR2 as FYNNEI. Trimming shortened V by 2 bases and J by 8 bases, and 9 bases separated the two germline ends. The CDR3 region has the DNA TGTGCCAGCAGTGAAAGGGGGGGAGAAAAACTGTTTTTT. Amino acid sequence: CASSERGGEKLFF.

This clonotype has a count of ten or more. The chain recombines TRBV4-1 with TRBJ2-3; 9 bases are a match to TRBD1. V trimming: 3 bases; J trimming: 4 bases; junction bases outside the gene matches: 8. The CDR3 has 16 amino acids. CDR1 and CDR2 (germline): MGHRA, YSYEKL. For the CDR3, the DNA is TGCGCCAGCAGCCACCCCGGACAGGGGATCGCAGATACGCAGTATTTT. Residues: CASSHPGQGIADTQYF.

This chain's CDR3 is CASRTAGIYNEQFF. The CDR3 DNA is TGTGCCAGCAGAACGGCAGGGATCTACAATGAGCAGTTCTTC. The rearrangement uses TRBV27 and TRBJ2-1; D might be TRBD1 (5 bases). The CDR3 totals 14 residues. V lost 6 bases to trimming and J lost 3 bases, with 12 bases between them. The V gene's germline CDR1 is MNHEY and CDR2 SMNVEV (reference sequence).

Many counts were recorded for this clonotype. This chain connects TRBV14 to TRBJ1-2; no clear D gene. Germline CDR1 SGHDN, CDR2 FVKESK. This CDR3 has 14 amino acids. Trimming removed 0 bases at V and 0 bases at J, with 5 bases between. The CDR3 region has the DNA TGTGCCAGCAGCCAAGATTGGACTAACTATGGCTACACCTTC. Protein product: CASSQDWTNYGYTF.

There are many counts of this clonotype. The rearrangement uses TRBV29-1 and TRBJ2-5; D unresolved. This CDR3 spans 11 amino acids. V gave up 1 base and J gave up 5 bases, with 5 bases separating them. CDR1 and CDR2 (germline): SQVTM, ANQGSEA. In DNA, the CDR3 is TGCAGCGTTGAAGGATATGAGACCCAGTACTTC. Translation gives CSVEGYETQYF.

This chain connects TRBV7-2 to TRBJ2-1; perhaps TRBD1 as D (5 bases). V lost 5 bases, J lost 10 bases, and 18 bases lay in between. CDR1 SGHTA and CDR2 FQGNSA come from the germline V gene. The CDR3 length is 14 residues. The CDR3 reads CASSRYIGSGEQFF. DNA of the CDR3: TGTGCCAGCAGCCGTTATATCGGGTCAGGGGAGCAGTTCTTC.

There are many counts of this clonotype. The CDR3 sequence: CASSLDRDGLDTQYF. The CDR3 region has the DNA TGCGCCAGCAGCTTGGACCGGGACGGCCTCGATACGCAGTATTTT. The J gene is TRBJ2-3, the V gene TRBV5-1; D may match TRBD1 or TRBD2 (5 bases each). Germline values: CDR1 SGHRS, CDR2 YFSETQ. The CDR3 covers 15 residues. Trimming shortened V by 0 bases and J by 6 bases, and 14 bases separated the two germline ends.

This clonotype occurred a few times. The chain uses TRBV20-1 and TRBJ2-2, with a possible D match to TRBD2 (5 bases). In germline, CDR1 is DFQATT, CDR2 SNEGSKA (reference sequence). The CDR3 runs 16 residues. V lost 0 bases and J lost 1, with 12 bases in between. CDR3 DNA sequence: TGCAGTGCTAGAGATTTCCGGGATGAGAACACCGGGGAGCTGTTTTTT. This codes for CSARDFRDENTGELFF.

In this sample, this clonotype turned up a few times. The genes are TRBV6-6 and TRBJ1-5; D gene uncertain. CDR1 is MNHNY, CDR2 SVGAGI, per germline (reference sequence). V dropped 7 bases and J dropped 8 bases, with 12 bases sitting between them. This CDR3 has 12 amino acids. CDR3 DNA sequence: TGTGCCAGCACTCCTAGGGAAAAGCCCCAGCATTTT. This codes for CASTPREKPQHF.

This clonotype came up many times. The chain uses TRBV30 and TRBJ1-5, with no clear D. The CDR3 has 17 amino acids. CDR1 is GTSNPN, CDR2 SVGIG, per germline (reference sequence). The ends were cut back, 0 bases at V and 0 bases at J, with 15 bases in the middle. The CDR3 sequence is CAWSVLGPAYSNQPQHF. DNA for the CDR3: TGTGCCTGGAGTGTATTGGGCCCCGCGTATAGCAATCAGCCCCAGCATTTT.